The 19 T cell receptor beta chains reported below all come from one sample, sequenced in a study of T-cell memory formation after mild COVID-19. TCRdb used MiXCR to reprocess the 5' RACE reads, holding one entry per CDR3 protein. The data hold about 160,000 distinct CDR3 sequences, with less than 40% observed a single time. The material sequenced was PBMCs or a T cell subset sorted from them (not recorded which). Receptor source: an adult woman who had mild COVID-19 (a few samples of this study predate the infection). Cell type and time point are not known.

V usage is TRBV6-5 and J usage is TRBJ2-5; 12 bases are a match to TRBD2. V gave up 5 bases and J gave up 5 bases; unmatched junction bases: 6. Germline V gene data show CDR1 as MNHEY and CDR2 as SVGAGI. The CDR3 has 15 amino acids. CDR3 sequence reads: CASSDGLAGWETQYF. CDR3 DNA: TGTGCCAGCAGTGACGGACTAGCGGGATGGGAGACCCAGTACTTC.

This clonotype came up a few times. This rearrangement joins TRBV12-3 or TRBV12-4 to TRBJ1-5; the match to TRBD1 covers 7 bases. The CDR3 extends over 14 amino acids. The ends lost 4 bases at V and 1 base at J; junction bases unmatched: 1. CDR3 sequence reads: CASSSTGSNQPQHF. The CDR3 bases are TGTGCCAGCAGTTCGACAGGGAGCAATCAGCCCCAGCATTTT.

The J gene is TRBJ2-7, the V gene TRBV7-9; 8 bases agree with TRBD1. Germline CDR1 is SEHNR and CDR2 is FQNEAQ (reference sequence). The ends lost 5 bases at V and 2 bases at J; junction bases unmatched: 8. The CDR3 spans 15 residues. The CDR3 bases are TGTGCCAGCAGCCCTGGACAGGGCCGCCCCTACGAGCAGTACTTC. Translating it yields CASSPGQGRPYEQYF.

The V and J genes are TRBV20-1 and TRBJ2-2; tentatively, D is TRBD1 (5 bases). The CDR3 is 14 amino acids. Germline V gives CDR1 DFQATT, CDR2 SNEGSKA (reference sequence). Trimming left V 3 bases short and J 2 bases short, with 10 bases between. Written as DNA, the CDR3 is TGCAGTGCTAGCCGGACATCTAACACCGGGGAGCTGTTTTTT. The encoded protein is CSASRTSNTGELFF.

The chain links TRBV29-1 to TRBJ2-1; 7 bases match TRBD2. Trimming cost V 5 bases and J 6 bases; bases outside gene matches: 7. Germline assignment: CDR1 SQVTM and CDR2 ANQGSEA. This CDR3 contains 13 residues. DNA of the CDR3: TGCAGCGTTTCGCGGGGGAACCCCAATGAGCAGTTCTTC. Its protein is CSVSRGNPNEQFF.

The chain links TRBV6-2 or TRBV6-3 to TRBJ2-5, with D maybe TRBD2 (6 bases). Looked up from germline, CDR1 is MNHEY and CDR2 is SVGEGT. V was shortened by 4 bases and J by 2 bases, with 14 bases between the two germline ends. CDR3 size: 15 residues. The CDR3 bases are TGTGCCAGCAGTTCCTTTATGGGGAGGCAAGAGACCCAGTACTTC. Its protein product is CASSSFMGRQETQYF.

The chain is built from TRBV30 and TRBJ2-4; the match to TRBD2 covers 8 bases. V gave up 4 bases and J gave up 1 base; unmatched junction bases: 9. CDR3 length: 16 amino acids. Germline CDR1 is GTSNPN and CDR2 is SVGIG (reference sequence). In nucleotides, the CDR3 is TGTGCCTGGAATGGTCCCGGGAGGGTGGCCAAAAACATTCAGTACTTC. This codes for CAWNGPGRVAKNIQYF.

The V call is TRBV20-1, the J call TRBJ1-1; maybe TRBD1 (6 bases). The CDR3 consists of 13 residues. V lost 6 bases to trimming and J lost 4 bases, with 15 bases between them. Germline V gene lookup returns CDR1 DFQATT and CDR2 SNEGSKA (reference sequence). DNA for the CDR3: TGCAGTGCCCTGCGGGGGGGCGGCACTGAAGCTTTCTTT. It yields the protein CSALRGGGTEAFF.

This chain connects TRBV9 to TRBJ1-1; no clear D. CDR1 and CDR2 from the germline V gene are SGDLS and YYNGEE. Trimming left V 0 bases short and J 0 bases short, with 3 bases between. The CDR3 extends over 13 amino acids. The CDR3 loop reads CASSVEVNTEAFF. DNA for the CDR3: TGTGCCAGCAGCGTAGAAGTGAACACTGAAGCTTTCTTT.

The V and J genes are TRBV28 and TRBJ2-5; maybe TRBD2 (6 bases). This CDR3 spans 12 amino acids. Germline loops: CDR1 MDHEN, CDR2 SYDVKM. V was trimmed by 6 bases and J by 7 bases, leaving 12 bases between them. The CDR3 nucleotides are TGTGCCAGCAGCCTCGTCGGGGGGACCCAGTACTTC. This translates into CASSLVGGTQYF. Combining the CDR3 with reference TRBV28 and TRBJ2-5 gives the whole variable domain DVKVTQSSRYLVKRTGEKVFLECVQDMDHENMFWYRQDPGLGLRLIYFSYDVKMKEKGDIPEGYSVSREKKERFSLILESASTNQTSMYLCASSLVGGTQYFGPGTRLLVL.

The J gene is TRBJ1-1, the V gene TRBV29-1; D not certain. V lost 6 bases and J 3 bases, leaving 11 bases between the germline ends. CDR3 length: 12 amino acids. Germline CDR1 is SQVTM and CDR2 is ANQGSEA. The CDR3 protein is CSVQRPDTEAFF. In nucleotides, the CDR3 is TGCAGCGTACAAAGGCCTGACACTGAAGCTTTCTTT.

The J gene is TRBJ2-7, the V gene TRBV7-2; 12 bases agree with TRBD2. The length of the CDR3 is 15 residues. Losses at the gene ends were 1 base for V and 4 bases for J; bases not matched to a gene: 2. Germline CDR1 SGHTA, CDR2 FQGNSA. CDR3 in amino acids: CASSLDGLAGYEQYF. The CDR3 DNA sequence: TGTGCCAGCAGCTTAGATGGACTAGCGGGATACGAGCAGTACTTC. The full variable domain, in which reference TRBV7-2 and TRBJ2-7 provide the parts outside the CDR3, is GAGVSQSPSNKVTEKGKDVELRCDPISGHTALYWYRQSLGQGLEFLIYFQGNSAPDKSGLPSDRFSAERTGGSVSTLTIQRTQQEDSAVYLCASSLDGLAGYEQYFGPGTRLTVT.

J is TRBJ2-1 and V is TRBV7-9; 11 bases line up with TRBD2. The V gene's germline CDR1 is SEHNR and CDR2 FQNEAQ (reference sequence). V was clipped by 4 bases and J by 3 bases; unmatched bases: 5. CDR3 length: 16 residues. CDR3 residues: CASSWSTSGSYNEQFF. CDR3 DNA sequence: TGTGCCAGCAGCTGGTCCACTAGCGGGAGCTACAATGAGCAGTTCTTC.

This clonotype was observed a handful of times. V usage is TRBV6-6 and J usage is TRBJ1-1, with a tentative D call TRBD1 (5 bases). The CDR3 runs 11 residues. The germline V gene encodes CDR1 MNHNY and CDR2 SVGAGI (reference sequence). The V end was cut by 0 bases, the J end by 10 bases, with 6 bases between. The CDR3 here is CASSYSGVAFF. The CDR3 DNA reads TGTGCCAGCAGTTACTCAGGGGTAGCTTTCTTT.

V usage is TRBV5-1 and J usage is TRBJ1-2; 7 nucleotides match TRBD1. Germline V gene sequence: CDR1 SGHRS, CDR2 YFSETQ. The CDR3 runs to 16 residues. Trimming removed 2 bases from V and 0 bases from J; junction bases left unmatched: 7. CDR3 region: CASSFMPGQTNYGYTF. The DNA for the CDR3 is TGCGCCAGCAGCTTTATGCCGGGACAGACTAACTATGGCTACACCTTC. The full variable domain, rest sourced from reference TRBV5-1 and TRBJ1-2, is KAGVTQTPRYLIKTRGQQVTLSCSPISGHRSVSWYQQTPGQGLQFLFEYFSETQRNKGNFPGRFSGRQFSNSRSEMNVSTLELGDSALYLCASSFMPGQTNYGYTFGSGTRLTVV.

The genes are TRBV5-1 and TRBJ1-2; 12 bases agree with TRBD1. The CDR3 extends over 15 amino acids. V lost 0 bases to trimming and J lost 8 bases; unmatched junction nucleotides: 5. Germline values: CDR1 SGHRS, CDR2 YFSETQ. CDR3 amino acids: CASSLAPGTGGGYTF. The CDR3 nucleotides are TGCGCCAGCAGCTTGGCACCCGGGACAGGGGGCGGCTACACCTTC. Complete variable domain (other parts from reference TRBV5-1 and TRBJ1-2): KAGVTQTPRYLIKTRGQQVTLSCSPISGHRSVSWYQQTPGQGLQFLFEYFSETQRNKGNFPGRFSGRQFSNSRSEMNVSTLELGDSALYLCASSLAPGTGGGYTFGSGTRLTVV.

This clonotype was detected a few times. CDR3 bases: TGTGCCAGCAGCCTGACCCAGCTCAGAGATACGCAGTATTTT. Translated, it gives CASSLTQLRDTQYF. The rearrangement joins TRBV3-1 to TRBJ2-3; D is undetermined. The ends were cut back, 4 bases at V and 5 bases at J, with 13 bases in the middle. Germline V gives CDR1 LGHDT, CDR2 YNNKEL (reference sequence). The CDR3 runs 14 residues.

This clonotype was seen only a few times. The chain links TRBV11-2 to TRBJ2-1; a possible D gene is TRBD1 (6 bases). Germline V gene lookup returns CDR1 SGHAT and CDR2 FQNNGV. Deletions cut 1 base from V and 7 bases from J, with 14 bases between. This CDR3 comprises 15 residues. CDR3 residues: CASSLAGPGVNEQFF. In nucleotides, the CDR3 is TGTGCCAGCAGCTTAGCGGGACCAGGGGTAAATGAGCAGTTCTTC.

This clonotype was found a few times. This chain joins TRBV12-3 or TRBV12-4 and TRBJ1-5, with D unresolved. This CDR3 contains 15 residues. Trimming cost V 4 bases and J 3 bases, with 13 bases left between them. For the CDR3, the DNA is TGTGCCAGCAGTTCCAAAGTAGGGCCCAATCAGCCCCAGCATTTT. This translates into CASSSKVGPNQPQHF.